One and the same sample provided the 14 T cell receptor beta chains below, sequenced in a study of vaccination and CD4 T cells after COVID-19. The treatment: approximately nine-day PBMC culture with coronavirus spike peptide pools or control peptides (ViraFEST assay). The unexposed donor provided CD4+ T cells, which were taken before the COVID-19 pandemic (2011-2018). Their antigens are not known. Sequencing of cultured CD4+ T cell DNA used the Oncomine TCR Beta short-read assay. TCRdb used MiXCR to reprocess the PCR reads, holding one entry per CDR3 protein. The data hold 10,000 or so distinct CDR3 sequences, with 40% to 60% observed a single time. Source material: CD4+ T cells from blood, cultured in vitro. These TCRs come from a human donor in good health.

This clonotype occurred a few times. The rearrangement joins TRBV20-1 to TRBJ2-1, with 9 bases matching TRBD2. Trimming at V came to 6 bases and at J to 6 bases, leaving 9 bases not matched to a gene. This CDR3 region has 14 residues. Germline V gene data show CDR1 as DFQATT and CDR2 as SNEGSKA (reference sequence). As DNA, the CDR3 is TGCAGTGCAGCTAGGCGGGAGGGGGTCAATGAGCAGTTCTTC. Translated, it gives CSAARREGVNEQFF.

The chain couples TRBV6-1 to TRBJ2-3; 10 bases align to TRBD1. Germline V gives CDR1 MNHNS, CDR2 SASEGT. This CDR3 spans 17 amino acids. V lost 5 bases to trimming and J lost 5 bases; unmatched junction nucleotides: 13. Here the CDR3 DNA reads TGTGCCAGCAGTCGACAGAAGACAGGGGGCGAGGGAGATACGCAGTATTTT. Its protein product is CASSRQKTGGEGDTQYF.

The rearrangement links TRBV20-1 to TRBJ2-7; weak D call: TRBD1 (6 bases). Germline V CDR1 and CDR2: DFQATT, SNEGSKA (reference sequence). Trimming took 0 bases from V and 4 from J, leaving 10 bases between them. The CDR3 has 13 residues. CDR3 bases: TGCAGTGCTAGAGATTGGCAGGGGTACGAGCAGTACTTC. Residues: CSARDWQGYEQYF.

The chain recombines TRBV7-6 with TRBJ2-5; 9 bases align to TRBD2. The germline gives CDR1 SGHVS, CDR2 FNYEAQ. The CDR3 runs to 16 residues. The trim removed 4 bases at V and 5 bases at J, leaving 11 bases unmatched. DNA of the CDR3: TGTGCCAGCAGCTCCACGGCGGGAGGGGGAGGGGAGACCCAGTACTTC. Translating gives CASSSTAGGGGETQYF.

This chain uses TRBV28 with TRBJ1-5; weak D call: TRBD1 (5 bases). Per germline, CDR1 MDHEN and CDR2 SYDVKM. V gave up 5 bases and J gave up 4 bases, with 15 bases separating them. The CDR3 runs to 15 residues. The CDR3 DNA is TGTGCCAGCAGTAGTGTTTGGACACCAAATCAGCCCCAGCATTTT. This sequence encodes CASSSVWTPNQPQHF.

The chain joins TRBV10-3 to TRBJ2-3, with a tentative D call TRBD2 (5 bases). The CDR3 has 15 amino acids. Trimming took off 11 bases at V and 0 bases at J, with 18 bases between the two ends. Germline V gene lookup returns CDR1 ENHRY and CDR2 SYGVKD. CDR3 nucleotide sequence: TGTGCCCTTCGCAGAGACGGGGAGAGCACAGATACGCAGTATTTT. Residues: CALRRDGESTDTQYF.

The chain is built from TRBV12-3 or TRBV12-4 and TRBJ2-7, with no clear D. Trimming took 3 bases from V and 3 from J, leaving 9 bases between them. The CDR3 consists of 13 residues. CDR3 loop: CASSLEPDYEQYF. CDR3 DNA sequence: TGTGCCAGCAGTTTGGAGCCCGACTACGAGCAGTACTTC.

This clonotype was seen a handful of times. The chain carries TRBV6-1 and TRBJ1-5, with D possibly TRBD1 on 5 matching bases. The CDR3 runs to 14 residues. V was pared by 6 bases and J by 6 bases, with 15 bases between. From germline, CDR1 is MNHNS and CDR2 SASEGT. CDR3 coding DNA: TGTGCCAGCAGAACGGAGGGGAGGGGTCAGCCCCAGCATTTT. It specifies CASRTEGRGQPQHF.

This chain connects TRBV5-1 to TRBJ1-1; no definite D call. The CDR3 is made up of 18 amino acids. Germline V gene lookup returns CDR1 SGHRS and CDR2 YFSETQ. V was clipped by 5 bases and J by 0 bases, with 23 bases between them. The CDR3 here is CASRKWEVTQPMNTEAFF. Written as DNA, the CDR3 is TGCGCCAGCAGAAAGTGGGAGGTAACCCAACCTATGAACACTGAAGCTTTCTTT. Full variable domain (remainder filled in from reference TRBV5-1 and TRBJ1-1): KAGVTQTPRYLIKTRGQQVTLSCSPISGHRSVSWYQQTPGQGLQFLFEYFSETQRNKGNFPGRFSGRQFSNSRSEMNVSTLELGDSALYLCASRKWEVTQPMNTEAFFGQGTRLTVV.

The chain uses TRBV2 and TRBJ1-6; 7 bases align to TRBD1. CDR1 and CDR2 (germline): SNHLY, FYNNEI. The CDR3 extends over 15 amino acids. Losses at the gene ends were 6 bases for V and 4 bases for J; bases not matched to a gene: 6. DNA for the CDR3: TGTGCCAGCAGCCTGAAGGGACAGTATAATTCACCCCTCCACTTT. This sequence encodes CASSLKGQYNSPLHF.

V gene TRBV6-2 or TRBV6-3 combines with J gene TRBJ1-5, with D possibly matching TRBD1 (6 bases). The CDR3 is 15 residues long. Germline-derived CDR1 and CDR2 are MNHEY and SVGEGT. V was shortened by 2 bases and J by 6 bases, with 14 bases between the two germline ends. The CDR3 DNA reads as TGTGCCAGCAGTTACGATGGCCAAGGGGGTCAGCCCCAGCATTTT. This encodes CASSYDGQGGQPQHF.

This clonotype was recorded only once. This chain uses TRBV5-1 with TRBJ1-6; D is unclear. The CDR3 spans 13 residues. Trimming removed 4 bases at V and 13 bases at J, with 15 bases between. Germline V gives CDR1 SGHRS, CDR2 YFSETQ. CDR3 sequence: CASSLGIPYPLHF. The CDR3 region has the DNA TGCGCCAGCAGCCTGGGAATCCCGTATCCCCTCCACTTT.

This clonotype was seen more than once but under ten times. The gene calls are TRBV27 and TRBJ1-5, with D maybe TRBD1 (6 bases). Germline V CDR1 and CDR2: MNHEY, SMNVEV (reference sequence). V gave up 4 bases and J gave up 3 bases, with 16 bases separating them. CDR3 length equals 16 residues. The CDR3 DNA follows: TGTGCCAGCAGTTCCACCTTCACAGGGCACAATCAGCCCCAGCATTTT. Protein sequence: CASSSTFTGHNQPQHF.

The chain couples TRBV9 to TRBJ1-1; D not certain. Trimming took 0 bases from V and 7 from J, leaving 16 bases between them. In germline, CDR1 is SGDLS, CDR2 YYNGEE. The CDR3 runs 15 residues. CDR3 DNA sequence: TGTGCCAGCAGCGTAGGCCTTGGAGGGAACGGTGAAGCTTTCTTT. It translates to CASSVGLGGNGEAFF.